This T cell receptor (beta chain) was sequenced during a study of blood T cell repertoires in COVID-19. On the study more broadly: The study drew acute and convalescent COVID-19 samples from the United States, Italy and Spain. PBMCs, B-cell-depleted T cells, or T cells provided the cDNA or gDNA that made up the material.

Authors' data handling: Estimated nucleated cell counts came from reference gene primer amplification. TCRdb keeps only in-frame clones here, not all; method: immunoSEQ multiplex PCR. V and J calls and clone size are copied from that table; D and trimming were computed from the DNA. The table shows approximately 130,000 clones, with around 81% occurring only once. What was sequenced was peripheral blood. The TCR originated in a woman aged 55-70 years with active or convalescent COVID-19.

CDR3 protein: CASSRLPTGGAGYTF. The CDR3 DNA reads TGTGCCAGCAGTCGCCTGCCTACAGGGGGCGCTGGCTACACCTTC. The chain combines TRBV27 with TRBJ1-2; 9 bases are a match to TRBD1. Trimming removed 5 bases from V and 7 bases from J; junction bases left unmatched: 11. CDR1 and CDR2 (germline): MNHEY, SMNVEV (reference sequence). This CDR3 has 15 residues.